This paragraph reports one TCR beta chain. The antigen remains unidentified. This entry belongs to a study of T cell repertoires in ileal Crohn's disease. Across the study: About half received postoperative treatment, under 14 with thiopurines and 15 to 20 anti-TNF. Biopsies of the neoterminal ileum at postoperative colonoscopy form M6 samples.

The time point was: neoterminal ileum biopsy at postoperative endoscopy, about 6 months after surgery. Study outcomes and limitations: Clonal expansions were more frequent in active smokers than non-smokers at surgery. Postoperative endoscopy occurred within one year, median roughly 7.1 months.

TCRdb keeps only in-frame clones here, not all; method: immunoSEQ multiplex PCR. This table has about 62,000 clones, about 89% appearing once. Germline V gives CDR1 SGHNT, CDR2 YYREEE (reference sequence). V trimming: 5 bases; J trimming: 4 bases; junction bases outside the gene matches: 11. The CDR3 has 15 amino acids. The chain combines TRBV5-4 with TRBJ1-1; 7 nucleotides line up with TRBD1. The clonotype comes from an adult with Crohn's disease. The sequenced material came from ileal tissue. CDR3 residues: CASSSFRGVGTEAFF. In DNA, the CDR3 is TGTGCCAGCAGTTCCTTCAGGGGGGTCGGCACTGAAGCTTTCTTT.